Given below is one T cell receptor beta chain in context. Its antigen is not identified. These data are taken from a study of Ad26.COV2.S vaccination and SARS-CoV-2 variants. Indicated treatment: approximately 18 received Ad26.COV2.S at low or high dose, single or two shots; about 5 received placebo; per-sample allocation not given. All samples were drawn on day 63, counting from the first vaccine or placebo injection. An Ad26 vector expressing Wuhan-strain SARS-CoV-2 spike constituted the vaccine. Profiled with immunoSEQ multiplex PCR; TCRdb holds only in-frame clones, not every one. The sample gives some 340,000 clones, about 85% of which show up once; approximately 2.1% is in the top ten. General study points: TCR breadth and depth estimates may have understated total T cell responses.

With 5 bases removed from V and 2 bases from J, the gap between germline ends came to 14 bases. The CDR3 has 14 residues. The V gene's germline CDR1 is SGHDT and CDR2 YYEEEE. The sequence derives from a person aged 18 to 59 who received the Ad26.COV2.S COVID-19 vaccine or a placebo. This sequence joins TRBV5-6 and TRBJ2-7, with D uncertain. The source material was peripheral blood, sampled in a trial of Ad26.COV2.S vaccine versus placebo. CDR3 sequence (DNA): TGTGCCAGCAGTTACGACATTCCCACCTACGAGCAGTACTTC. This codes for CASSYDIPTYEQYF.